This passage covers 18 T cell receptor beta chains from one sample sequenced in a study of ipilimumab plus nivolumab after autologous stem cell transplantation. The repertoire was sequenced with immunoSEQ multiplex PCR; TCRdb's copy has only in-frame clones and lacks some. The repertoire has over 75,000 clones, under 85% of them found once; the top ten carry about 2.2%. Sequencing was performed on PBMCs, taken in a trial of ipilimumab plus nivolumab as post-transplant consolidation. Source of these receptors: a male donor with diffuse large B-cell lymphoma.

This chain's CDR3 is CSVTTPGGETQYF. The CDR3 bases are TGCAGCGTTACCACCCCCGGTGGGGAGACCCAGTACTTC. The chain combines TRBV29-1 with TRBJ2-5; D remains unclear. V was trimmed by 5 bases and J by 5 bases, leaving 15 bases between them. Germline V gene lookup returns CDR1 SQVTM and CDR2 ANQGSEA. The CDR3 runs 13 residues.

The chain is built from TRBV5-5 and TRBJ2-4, with 7 bases lining up with TRBD1. Germline V lookup: CDR1 SGHKS, CDR2 YYEKEE (reference sequence). The CDR3 covers 12 residues. Trimming removed 2 bases from V and 8 bases from J; junction bases left unmatched: 1. The CDR3 is CASSFQGDIQYF. The CDR3, as DNA: TGTGCCAGCAGCTTCCAGGGGGACATTCAGTACTTC. Filled out from reference TRBV5-5 and TRBJ2-4, the complete variable domain reads DAGVTQSPTHLIKTRGQQVTLRCSPISGHKSVSWYQQVLGQGPQFIFQYYEKEERGRGNFPDRFSARQFPNYSSELNVNALLLGDSALYLCASSFQGDIQYFGAGTRLSVL.

The V and J genes are TRBV7-2 and TRBJ1-6; 8 bases align to TRBD1. V shed 5 bases, J shed 7 bases, and the junction held 7 bases outside the gene matches. The V gene's germline CDR1 is SGHTA and CDR2 FQGNSA. The CDR3 is made up of 15 amino acids. CDR3 DNA sequence: TGTGCCAGCAGCCCAGGACAGGGATCAAATTCACCCCTCCACTTT. It specifies CASSPGQGSNSPLHF. Filled out from reference TRBV7-2 and TRBJ1-6, the complete variable domain reads GAGVSQSPSNKVTEKGKDVELRCDPISGHTALYWYRQSLGQGLEFLIYFQGNSAPDKSGLPSDRFSAERTGGSVSTLTIQRTQQEDSAVYLCASSPGQGSNSPLHFGNGTRLTVT.

J is TRBJ2-7 and V is TRBV5-1; D uncertain. Germline V gives CDR1 SGHRS, CDR2 YFSETQ. The length of the CDR3 is 13 residues. The V and J ends lost 0 bases and 7 bases respectively, with 11 bases between them. CDR3 amino acids: CASSLEAFREQYF. DNA for the CDR3: TGCGCCAGCAGCTTGGAGGCATTCCGGGAGCAGTACTTC.

The chain is built from TRBV4-1 and TRBJ1-2; no definite D call. Germline loops: CDR1 MGHRA, CDR2 YSYEKL. The CDR3 length is 14 residues. V was shortened by 1 base and J by 5 bases, with 11 bases between the two germline ends. CDR3: CASSQGAGLYGYTF. In DNA form, the CDR3 reads TGCGCCAGCAGCCAAGGTGCAGGACTTTATGGCTACACCTTC.

The V and J genes are TRBV14 and TRBJ2-5; D possibly corresponds to TRBD2 (6 bases). Germline V lookup: CDR1 SGHDN, CDR2 FVKESK. V was shortened by 2 bases and J by 5 bases, with 15 bases between the two germline ends. There are 15 residues in the CDR3. For the CDR3, the DNA is TGTGCCAGCAGCCAATTGAGGGCGGAGGGGGAGACCCAGTACTTC. Residues: CASSQLRAEGETQYF.

This clone has only a few counts. J is TRBJ2-5 and V is TRBV18, with D possibly matching TRBD1 (7 bases). The CDR3 consists of 15 residues. Germline V gene sequence: CDR1 KGHSH, CDR2 LQKENI. The germline V and J ends were trimmed by 1 base and 2 bases, with 11 bases remaining between them. The CDR3 sequence is CASSPLGGQQETQYF. The CDR3 nucleotides read TGTGCCAGCTCACCACTGGGGGGACAGCAAGAGACCCAGTACTTC.

J is TRBJ2-5 and V is TRBV9; 9 bases agree with TRBD2. The CDR3 sequence is 16 residues long. Unmatched junction bases numbered 5, after V lost 0 bases and J lost 2 bases. Germline V gene sequence: CDR1 SGDLS, CDR2 YYNGEE. The CDR3: CASSVAAGGVQETQYF. Written as DNA, the CDR3 is TGTGCCAGCAGCGTAGCAGCGGGGGGCGTACAAGAGACCCAGTACTTC. Full variable domain (missing parts from reference TRBV9 and TRBJ2-5): DSGVTQTPKHLITATGQRVTLRCSPRSGDLSVYWYQQSLDQGLQFLIQYYNGEERAKGNILERFSAQQFPDLHSELNLSSLELGDSALYFCASSVAAGGVQETQYFGPGTRLLVL.

This clone was counted only a few times. The J gene is TRBJ2-6, the V gene TRBV7-3; D is ambiguous. The CDR3 loop spans 16 amino acids. The germline V gene has CDR1 SGHTA and CDR2 FQGTGA. Trimming removed 2 bases from V and 0 bases from J, with 8 bases in between. The CDR3 sequence is CASSLQPLSGANVLTF. In nucleotides, the CDR3 is TGTGCCAGCAGCTTACAACCCCTCTCTGGGGCCAACGTCCTGACTTTC.

There are a few counts of this clone. The J gene is TRBJ2-7, the V gene TRBV18; D possibly corresponds to TRBD2 (7 bases). CDR3 length: 17 residues. CDR1 and CDR2 from the germline V gene are KGHSH and LQKENI. Trimming cost V 6 bases and J 0 bases, with 21 bases left between them. The CDR3 spells CASSQLRGGVSSYEQYF. The CDR3 DNA reads as TGTGCCAGCTCCCAGCTAAGGGGGGGTGTAAGCTCCTACGAGCAGTACTTC. The complete variable domain, with remaining parts taken from reference TRBV18 and TRBJ2-7, reads NAGVMQNPRHLVRRRGQEARLRCSPMKGHSHVYWYRQLPEEGLKFMVYLQKENIIDESGMPKERFSAEFPKEGPSILRIQQVVRGDSAAYFCASSQLRGGVSSYEQYFGPGTRLTVT.

This chain connects TRBV14 to TRBJ2-1, with D unresolved. This CDR3 has 13 amino acids. Germline loops: CDR1 SGHDN, CDR2 FVKESK. The germline V and J ends were trimmed by 5 bases and 4 bases, with 9 bases remaining between them. Here the CDR3 reads CASSVGPYNEQFF. Written as DNA, the CDR3 is TGTGCCAGCAGCGTGGGTCCTTACAATGAGCAGTTCTTC.

The chain employs TRBV5-6 and TRBJ2-1; TRBD2 agrees at 8 bases. The germline CDR1 and CDR2 sequences are SGHDT and YYEEEE. With 4 bases clipped from V and 9 bases from J, the junction kept 12 bases outside the gene matches. CDR3 length equals 15 residues. CDR3 sequence reads: CASSPPRRGVLEQFF. The CDR3 coding sequence is TGTGCCAGCAGCCCCCCACGGCGGGGGGTTCTTGAGCAGTTCTTC.

The genes are TRBV23-1 and TRBJ2-7; 9 bases match TRBD1. Being an ORF, TRBV23-1 has a function that is uncertain. V gave up 4 bases and J gave up 3 bases; unmatched junction bases: 7. The CDR3 covers 15 residues. The CDR3 coding sequence is TGCGCCAGCAGTCCTACTCCGACAGGGGGCTACGAGCAGTACTTC. Amino acid sequence: CASSPTPTGGYEQYF.

The chain links TRBV27 to TRBJ2-5; tentatively, D is TRBD2 (7 bases). Germline V gene data show CDR1 as MNHEY and CDR2 as SMNVEV (reference sequence). The ends were cut back, 0 bases at V and 5 bases at J, with 16 bases in the middle. The CDR3 is 16 amino acids. CDR3 protein: CASSLSRGGAGETQYF. CDR3 DNA: TGTGCCAGCAGTTTATCTCGAGGGGGGGCCGGCGAGACCCAGTACTTC.

This clone was seen a single time. The chain carries TRBV5-4 and TRBJ2-2; 8 bases align to TRBD2. CDR3 length equals 15 residues. After removal of 3 bases from V and 6 bases from J, the junction contained 7 bases not matched to a gene. Germline CDR1 reads SGHNT; CDR2 reads YYREEE (reference sequence). The CDR3 DNA reads as TGTGCCAGCAGCTCCCGGACTAGCAGACCCGGGGAGCTGTTTTTT. Residues: CASSSRTSRPGELFF. The full variable domain, its missing parts supplied by reference TRBV5-4 and TRBJ2-2, is ETGVTQSPTHLIKTRGQQVTLRCSSQSGHNTVSWYQQALGQGPQFIFQYYREEENGRGNFPPRFSGLQFPNYSSELNVNALELDDSALYLCASSSRTSRPGELFFGEGSRLTVL.

The rearrangement uses TRBV5-1 and TRBJ2-2, with 7 bases matching TRBD1. CDR1 and CDR2 from the germline V gene are SGHRS and YFSETQ. V lost 4 bases and J lost 2; bases outside the gene matches: 8. The CDR3 has 16 residues. The CDR3 spells CASSASGTANTGELFF. As DNA, the CDR3 is TGCGCCAGCAGCGCCTCTGGGACAGCTAACACCGGGGAGCTGTTTTTT.

The CDR3 is CASSPEGQGSNQPQHF. The CDR3 nucleotides read TGTGCCAGCAGCCCAGAAGGACAGGGTAGCAATCAGCCCCAGCATTTT. J is TRBJ1-5 and V is TRBV7-9; 8 positions agree with TRBD1. With V trimmed by 5 bases and J by 0 bases, 6 bases remained unmatched. This CDR3 has 16 residues. CDR1 SEHNR and CDR2 FQNEAQ come from the germline V gene (reference sequence).

The chain combines TRBV13 with TRBJ1-6; 9 nucleotides align to TRBD1. V lost 6 bases to trimming and J lost 10 bases; unmatched junction nucleotides: 10. Germline assignment: CDR1 PRHDT and CDR2 FYEKMQ (reference sequence). This CDR3 has 15 amino acids. CDR3 region: CASSIGGQGSSPLHF. CDR3 DNA: TGTGCCAGCAGTATAGGGGGACAGGGATCCTCACCCCTCCACTTT.